Listed here is a single T cell receptor (beta chain). The data derive from a study of blood T cell repertoires in COVID-19. Overall study context: Specimens from acute and convalescent COVID-19 originated in the United States, Italy and Spain. T cells, B-cell-depleted T cells, or PBMCs supplied cDNA or gDNA.

Authors' analysis steps: Estimation of nucleated cell counts was performed using reference gene primer amplification. Profiled with immunoSEQ multiplex PCR; TCRdb holds only in-frame clones, not every one. V, J and clone size were drawn from that table, and D and trimming were deduced from the DNA. There are roughly 41,000 clones in the sample; approximately 86% occur only once, and about 4.9% lies in the top ten. Between the trimmed V and J ends, which lost 1 base and 0 bases, there was a span of 15 bases. There are 17 residues in the CDR3. The germline V gene has CDR1 KGHDR and CDR2 SFDVKD. Sequenced input: peripheral blood. This TCR came from a man between 50 and 59 years old with active COVID-19. V is TRBV24-1 and J is TRBJ2-7; possible D gene TRBD1, 6 bases. The DNA for the CDR3 is TGTGCCACCAGTGATTTCTCCGGGACATCTAGCTCCTACGAGCAGTACTTC. The encoded protein is CATSDFSGTSSSYEQYF.